The TCR beta chain under discussion was sequenced for a study of blood T cell repertoires in COVID-19. Across the study: In each case, the material was cDNA or gDNA derived from T cells, B-cell-depleted T cells, or PBMCs.

The CDR3 extends over 15 amino acids. V was cut by 2 bases and J by 3 bases, with 15 bases left in between. The germline V gene has CDR1 SGDLS and CDR2 YYNGEE. Per the authors' pipeline: Amplification with reference gene primers provided the estimates of nucleated cell counts. The method was immunoSEQ multiplex PCR; TCRdb's version includes in-frame clones alone and lacks a portion of them. V and J calls and clone size are copied from that table; D and trimming were computed from the DNA. There are approximately 150,000 clones in the sample; roughly 87% occur only once, and around 1.6% lies in the top ten.

This TCR was sampled from a woman in her forties or fifties with acute or convalescent COVID-19. The J gene is TRBJ2-7, the V gene TRBV9; tentatively, D is TRBD2 (6 bases). Specimen: peripheral blood. This chain's CDR3 is CASSVQGGAFYEQYF. The CDR3 DNA sequence: TGTGCCAGCAGCGTCCAAGGAGGGGCCTTCTACGAGCAGTACTTC.